The clone carrying this TCR beta chain came up many times. One entry per CDR3 protein, called by TCRdb with MiXCR from the 5' RACE reads. This table holds 300,000 to 400,000 distinct CDR3 sequences, 3% to 4.5% found once. The source of the sample is a study of T cells after yellow fever vaccination. Deletions cut 4 bases from V and 5 bases from J, with 15 bases between. This CDR3 has 14 residues. CDR1 and CDR2 from the germline V gene are SGHRS and YFSETQ. The TCR comes from a man between 18 and 29 years old who received the YFV17D yellow fever vaccine. The rearrangement uses TRBV5-1 and TRBJ2-5; D possibly matches TRBD1 or TRBD2 (5 bases each). The starting material was PBMCs, obtained 5 days after the yellow fever booster vaccination. The CDR3 is CASSLPGPRETQYF. The CDR3 DNA follows: TGCGCCAGCAGCCTCCCGGGACCCAGGGAGACCCAGTACTTC.